The clone carrying this T cell receptor (beta chain) was counted at least ten times. V was cut by 7 bases and J by 0 bases, with 12 bases left in between. This CDR3 spans 15 amino acids. This record comes from a study of read filtering for tumor transcriptome and immune sequencing. Molecular barcoded adaptors covering alpha/delta and beta/gamma chains were used on roughly 370 ng RNA. Each CDR3 protein gets one entry after TCRdb re-called the reads with MiXCR. Here the sample spans roughly 93,000 distinct CDR3 sequences, around a fifth being singletons. The TCR comes from a donor aged 40 or older with multiple myeloma. This chain links TRBV12-3 or TRBV12-4 with TRBJ2-2; no reliable D call. Sequencing was done on a sample of a population of CD138-negative cells sorted from bone marrow. CDR3 in DNA: TGTGCCAGCACCCAAAGGGTTTCGAACACCGGGGAGCTGTTTTTT. The encoded protein is CASTQRVSNTGELFF.